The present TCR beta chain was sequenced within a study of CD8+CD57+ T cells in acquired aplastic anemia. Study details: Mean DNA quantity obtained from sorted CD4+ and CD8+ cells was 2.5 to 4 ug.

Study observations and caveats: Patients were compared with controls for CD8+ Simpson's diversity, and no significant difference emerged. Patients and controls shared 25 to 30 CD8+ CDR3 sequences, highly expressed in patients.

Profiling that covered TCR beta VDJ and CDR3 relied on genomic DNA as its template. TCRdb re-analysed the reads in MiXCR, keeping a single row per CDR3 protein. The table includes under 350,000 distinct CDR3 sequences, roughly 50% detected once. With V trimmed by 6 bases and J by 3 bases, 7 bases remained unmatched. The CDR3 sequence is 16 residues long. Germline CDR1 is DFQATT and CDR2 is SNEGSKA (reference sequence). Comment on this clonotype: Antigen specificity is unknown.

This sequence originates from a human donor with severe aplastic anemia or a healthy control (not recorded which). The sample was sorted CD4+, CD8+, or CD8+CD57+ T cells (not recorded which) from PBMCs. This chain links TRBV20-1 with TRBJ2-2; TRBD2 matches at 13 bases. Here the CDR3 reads CSASRLAGGYTGELFF. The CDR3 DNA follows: TGCAGTGCATCGAGACTAGCGGGGGGTTACACCGGGGAGCTGTTTTTT.